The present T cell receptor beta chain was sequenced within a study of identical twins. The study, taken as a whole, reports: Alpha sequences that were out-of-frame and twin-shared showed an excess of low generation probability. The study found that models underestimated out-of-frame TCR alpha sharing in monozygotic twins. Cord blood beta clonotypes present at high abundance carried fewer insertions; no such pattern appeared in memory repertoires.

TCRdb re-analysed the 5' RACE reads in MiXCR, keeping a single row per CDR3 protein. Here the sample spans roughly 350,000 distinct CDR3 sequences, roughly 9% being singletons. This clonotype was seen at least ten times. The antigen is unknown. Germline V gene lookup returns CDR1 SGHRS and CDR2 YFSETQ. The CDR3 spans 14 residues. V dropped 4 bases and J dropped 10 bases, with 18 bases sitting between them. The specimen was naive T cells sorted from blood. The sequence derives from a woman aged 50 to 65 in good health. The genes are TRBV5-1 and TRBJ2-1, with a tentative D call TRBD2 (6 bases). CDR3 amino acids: CASSGGLRPGEQFF. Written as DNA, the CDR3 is TGCGCCAGCAGCGGGGGACTCCGCCCGGGGGAGCAGTTCTTC. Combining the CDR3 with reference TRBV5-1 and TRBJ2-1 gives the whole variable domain KAGVTQTPRYLIKTRGQQVTLSCSPISGHRSVSWYQQTPGQGLQFLFEYFSETQRNKGNFPGRFSGRQFSNSRSEMNVSTLELGDSALYLCASSGGLRPGEQFFGPGTRLTVL.